The clone carrying this TCR beta chain was recorded a few times. Its antigen is unidentified. During its preparation, the TCRbeta library received unique molecular identifiers. TCRdb used MiXCR to reprocess the PCR reads, holding one entry per CDR3 protein. The data show fewer than 550,000 distinct CDR3 sequences, around 15% seen once. This entry is derived from a study of T-cell reconstitution after alpha-beta-depleted transplantation in children. Regarding the study as a whole: Several hundred rapidly expanded clones from non-depleted graft cells reportedly supplied alpha-beta T cells about two months post-transplant. From newly produced T cells came most of the T-cell counts and diversity one year after transplant. TCRbeta diversity was high at day 60 in some patients (a result of surviving recipient T cells and thymic progenitors).

Trimming took 6 bases from V and 3 from J; bases not matched to a gene: 6. The CDR3 loop spans 16 amino acids. In germline, CDR1 is LNHNV, CDR2 YYDKDF (reference sequence). The rearrangement uses TRBV15 and TRBJ2-2; 11 positions agree with TRBD2. The clonotype was recovered from a boy younger than two who had a stem cell transplant for Wiskott-Aldrich syndrome, so the T cells may come from the graft donor. The material was PBMCs, mostly from graft donor cells, obtained 360 days after TCRalphabeta/CD19-depleted stem cell transplant. The CDR3 DNA sequence: TGTGCCACCAGAAGCACTAGCGGGAGTTACACCGGGGAGCTGTTTTTT. This encodes CATRSTSGSYTGELFF.